This T cell receptor (beta chain) came from a study of Tregs in tolerant kidney transplant recipients. About the study: Related graft donors supplied nonmyeloablative bone marrow transplants, and mixed chimerism was transient.

Findings and limits, study-wide: Changing PCR primers prevented nucleotide comparison between some patients' samples. Activated donor B cell expansion appeared to reveal the most relevant donor-specific TCRbeta repertoire. Antigen-driven expansion was suggested because donor-specific Tregs expanded more than all Tregs in tolerant patients.

As regards this clone: The target antigen is unknown. The CDR3 is cut off 3 residues early in the read; its end comes from the germline J gene.

V gave up 3 bases and J gave up 5 bases; unmatched junction bases: 6. CDR3 length: 14 residues. CDR1 and CDR2 from the germline V gene are KGHSH and LQKENI. Libraries were prepared by immunoSEQ multiplex PCR; TCRdb keeps only in-frame clonotypes and omits some of them. The ten top clones account for about 0.83%, within a sample of roughly 53,000 clones. The TCR comes from a human donor who received a combined kidney and bone marrow transplant. Sample: CD4+ T cells from blood, taken before the transplant. The V gene is TRBV18, the J gene TRBJ1-1; 7 positions agree with TRBD1. Partial CDR3 DNA: TGTGCCAGCTCACCCCCGACAGGGCGGACTGAA. Protein product: CASSPPTGRTE. The complete CDR3 protein is CASSPPTGRTEAFF.